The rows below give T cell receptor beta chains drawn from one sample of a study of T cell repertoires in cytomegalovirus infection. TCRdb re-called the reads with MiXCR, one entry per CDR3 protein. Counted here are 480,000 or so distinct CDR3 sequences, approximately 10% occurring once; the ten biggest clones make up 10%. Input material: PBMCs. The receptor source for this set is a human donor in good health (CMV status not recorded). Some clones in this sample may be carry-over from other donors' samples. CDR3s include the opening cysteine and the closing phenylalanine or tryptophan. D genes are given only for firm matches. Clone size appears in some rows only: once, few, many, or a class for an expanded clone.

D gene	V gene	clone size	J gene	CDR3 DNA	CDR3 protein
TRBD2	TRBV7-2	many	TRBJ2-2	TGTGCCAGCAGCTTAGCGTTGATAGCGGGCCCGAACACCGGGGAGCTGTTTTTT	CASSLALIAGPNTGELFF
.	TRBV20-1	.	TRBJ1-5	TGCAGTGCTAGAGAAGGGCACCTAAATCAGCCCCAGCATTTT	CSAREGHLNQPQHF
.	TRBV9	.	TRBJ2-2	TGTGCCAGCAGCCTACAGGGAACGAACACCGGGGTGCTGTTTTTT	CASSLQGTNTGVLFF
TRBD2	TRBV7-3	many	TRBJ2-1	TGTGCCAGCAGCTTACGACCGGGACTAGCCTACAATGAGCAGTTCTTC	CASSLRPGLAYNEQFF
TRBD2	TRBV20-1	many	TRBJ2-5	TGCAGTGCCCCCGGCGGGACTAGCGGGAGAGGAGAGACCCAGTACTTC	CSAPGGTSGRGETQYF
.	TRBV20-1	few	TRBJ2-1	TGCAGTGCTAGAGATTGGAGCCCACCCTACAATGAGCAGTTCTTC	CSARDWSPPYNEQFF
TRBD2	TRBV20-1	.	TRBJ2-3	TGCAGTGCTAGACCCCCCCTCCGAGCGGGAGTGGGGAATGCGCAGTATTTT	CSARPPLRAGVGNAQYF
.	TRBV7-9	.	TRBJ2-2	TGTGCCAGCAGCCGTGACCCCAAGGGCGGGGAGCTGTTTTTT	CASSRDPKGGELFF
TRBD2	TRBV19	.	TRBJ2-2	TGTGCCAGTAAAGTCGGGAGGGCCAGCACCGGGGAGCTGTTTTTT	CASKVGRASTGELFF
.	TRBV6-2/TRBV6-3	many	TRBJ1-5	TGTGCCAGCAGCCCTCAGAATAGCAATCAGCCCCAGCATTTT	CASSPQNSNQPQHF
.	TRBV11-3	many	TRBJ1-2	TGTGCCAGCAGCTTAGTCATTTCCAGGTTTCCCTATGGCTACACCTTC	CASSLVISRFPYGYTF
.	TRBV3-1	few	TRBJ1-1	TGTGCCGTACGAGAATTGGAGAACACTGAAGCTTTCTTT	CAVRELENTEAFF
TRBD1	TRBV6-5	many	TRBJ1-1	TGTGCCAGCAGCCGGGACAGGGTTGTAGACACTGAAGCTTTCTTT	CASSRDRVVDTEAFF
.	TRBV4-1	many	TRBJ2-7	TGCGCCAGCAGCCAAGATTCCGACAGGACGCAAGACTACGAGCAGTACTTC	CASSQDSDRTQDYEQYF
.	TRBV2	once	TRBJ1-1	TGTGCCAGCACGGACAGCCCCACTGAAGCTTTCTTT	CASTDSPTEAFF
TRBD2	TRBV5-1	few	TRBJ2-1	TGCGCCAGCAGCTTAGGTAGCGGGAGTGGGAACGAGCAGTTCTTC	CASSLGSGSGNEQFF
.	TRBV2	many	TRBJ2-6	TGTGCCAGCAGTGTCGTCCCCCTCGGGGCCAACGTCCTGACTTTC	CASSVVPLGANVLTF
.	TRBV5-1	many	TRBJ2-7	TGCGCCAGCAGTTTTCGTGGGGCCCGCGTAGGTGAGCAGTACTTC	CASSFRGARVGEQYF
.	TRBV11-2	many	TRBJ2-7	TGTGCCAGCAGCTCTAGGAAGGTGGAGGGCTACGAGCAGTACTTC	CASSSRKVEGYEQYF
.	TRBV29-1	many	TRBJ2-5	TGCAGCGTCGCCCGGGGATGGGGGGAGACCCAGTACTTC	CSVARGWGETQYF
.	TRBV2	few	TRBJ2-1	TGTGCCAGCAGTGAAGGCGGGGCCCACTACAATGAGCAGTTCTTC	CASSEGGAHYNEQFF
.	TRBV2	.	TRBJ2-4	TGTGCCAGCAGTGATTTTCTGAGGCACATTCAGTACTTC	CASSDFLRHIQYF
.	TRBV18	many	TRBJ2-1	TGTGCCAGCTCCATAAGCTCCTACAATGAGCAGTTCTTC	CASSISSYNEQFF
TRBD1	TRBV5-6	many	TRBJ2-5	TGTGCCAGCCTAAGGGACAGATTGCAAGAGACCCAGTACTTC	CASLRDRLQETQYF
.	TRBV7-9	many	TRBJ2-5	TGTGCCATTCGGGACTCCAAAGAGACCCAGTACTTC	CAIRDSKETQYF
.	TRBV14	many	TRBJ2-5	TGTGCCAGCCAGGACAGTGGGTTCCAAGAGACCCAGTACTTC	CASQDSGFQETQYF
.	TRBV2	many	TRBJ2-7	TGTGCCAGCAAGGGCGGGATTTACGAGCAGTACTTC	CASKGGIYEQYF
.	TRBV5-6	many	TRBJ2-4	TGTGCCAGCAGCTTTGCGGAATCCAAAAACATTCAGTACTTC	CASSFAESKNIQYF
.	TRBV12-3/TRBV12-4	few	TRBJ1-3	TGTGCCAGCAGGGTCGACACTGGAAACACCATATATTTT	CASRVDTGNTIYF
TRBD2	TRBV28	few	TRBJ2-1	TGTGCCAGCACTGCCTTTAGCGGGTCCTCCTACAATGAGCAGTTCTTC	CASTAFSGSSYNEQFF
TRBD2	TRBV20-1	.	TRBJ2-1	TGCAGTGCTCAAACCTTGGCGGGGGGATCCTACAATGAGCAGTTCTTC	CSAQTLAGGSYNEQFF
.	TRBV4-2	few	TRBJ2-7	TGTGCCAGCAGCCATGAACAGGGTGCCTACGAGCAGTACTTC	CASSHEQGAYEQYF
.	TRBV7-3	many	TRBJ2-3	TGTGCCAGCAGCTTCGAACCAAGGGGCACAGATACGCAGTATTTT	CASSFEPRGTDTQYF
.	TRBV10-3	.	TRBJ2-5	TGTGCCATCAGTGAGTCGAAGTGGGGAGTAGAGACCCAGTACTTC	CAISESKWGVETQYF
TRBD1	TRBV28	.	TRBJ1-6	TGTGCCAGCAGTTCCTACAGGGGAAAGGATTCACCCCTCCACTTT	CASSSYRGKDSPLHF
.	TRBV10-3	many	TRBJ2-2	TGTGCCATCAGCTACGGGAGTTCCGGAGGGGAGCTGTTTTTT	CAISYGSSGGELFF
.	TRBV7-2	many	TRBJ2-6	TGTGCCAGCAGCTATGGGGCCAACGTCCTGACTTTC	CASSYGANVLTF
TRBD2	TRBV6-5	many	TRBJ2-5	TGTGCCAGCAGTCACCCCAGATCCGGGACTAGCGGGGGGGCCCCCCCCCAAGAGACCCAGTACTTC	CASSHPRSGTSGGAPPQETQYF
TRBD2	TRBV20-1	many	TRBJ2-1	TGCAGTGCCCCCCTAGCGGGGGCCTACAATGAGCAGTTCTTC	CSAPLAGAYNEQFF
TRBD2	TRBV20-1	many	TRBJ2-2	TGCAGTGCTAGAGAGGGACTAGCGGGACCCGGGGAGCTGTTTTTT	CSAREGLAGPGELFF
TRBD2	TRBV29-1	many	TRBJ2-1	TGCAGCGTTGGGGGACTAGCGGGGTATGAGCAGTTCTTC	CSVGGLAGYEQFF
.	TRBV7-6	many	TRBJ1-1	TGTGCCAGCAGCCTCTCCGGGGCCCTCACTGAAGCTTTCTTT	CASSLSGALTEAFF
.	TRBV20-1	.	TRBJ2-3	TGCAGTGCTAGAGACCCCAGGGGGGGGGATACGCAGTATTTT	CSARDPRGGDTQYF
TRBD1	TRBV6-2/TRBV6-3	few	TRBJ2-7	TGTGCCAGCACCACGACAGGGAGTGTGTACGAGCAGTACTTC	CASTTTGSVYEQYF
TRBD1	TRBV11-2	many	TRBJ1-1	TGTGCCAGCAACGGTGGACAGGGGGGGACTGAAGCTTTCTTT	CASNGGQGGTEAFF
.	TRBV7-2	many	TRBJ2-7	TGTGCCAGCAGCTTAGCGAGAAGGGGGGAGCAGTACTTC	CASSLARRGEQYF
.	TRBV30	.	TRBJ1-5	TGTGCCTGGAGTTCTAGACGGTATAGCAATCAGCCCCAGCATTTT	CAWSSRRYSNQPQHF
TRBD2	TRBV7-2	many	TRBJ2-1	TGTGCCAGCAGCTTGGGACTAGCGGGGGTTAGTGAGCAGTTCTTC	CASSLGLAGVSEQFF
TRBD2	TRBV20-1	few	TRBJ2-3	TGCAGTGCCCAAACTAGCGGGGGACCAGATACGCAGTATTTT	CSAQTSGGPDTQYF
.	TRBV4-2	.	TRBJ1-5	TGTGCCAGCAGCCAACAGAGGGTTCAGGGTCAGCCCCAGCATTTT	CASSQQRVQGQPQHF
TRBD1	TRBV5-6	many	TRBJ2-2	TGTGCCAGCAGGCTGGGACAGATCACCGGGGAGCTGTTTTTT	CASRLGQITGELFF
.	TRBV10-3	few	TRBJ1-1	TGTGCCATCAAGGACGGCCCAGCGAACACTGAAGCTTTCTTT	CAIKDGPANTEAFF
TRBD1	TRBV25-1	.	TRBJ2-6	TGTGCCAGCAGTTTCGGGGTTCGCACATACCAGACAGGGGCCAGCTCTGGGGCCAACGTCCTGACTTTC	CASSFGVRTYQTGASSGANVLTF